The rows below give T cell receptor beta chains drawn from one sample of a study of T cell changes during pregnancy in multiple sclerosis. Profiled with immunoSEQ multiplex PCR; TCRdb holds only in-frame clones, not every one. The sample includes some 75,000 clones, nearly 95% of them seen just once. Sample: peripheral blood, taken in the second trimester of pregnancy. These receptors all stem from a female donor with multiple sclerosis, enrolled in a pregnancy study. CDR3s include the opening cysteine and the closing phenylalanine or tryptophan. A D gene is named only where the DNA matches it firmly. Some rows have no size entry. The others give once, few or many, or a class for an expanded clone.

j_gene | v_gene | d_gene | abundance | CDR3aa | CDR3nt
TRBJ1-5 | TRBV4-1 | - | few | CASSHLKEGGQPQHF | TGCGCCAGCAGCCATCTAAAAGAGGGCGGTCAGCCCCAGCATTTT
TRBJ2-3 | TRBV9 | TRBD1 | - | CASSADRGTDTQYF | TGTGCCAGCAGCGCAGACAGGGGCACAGATACGCAGTATTTT
TRBJ1-1 | TRBV5-1 | - | - | CASSPATGSLNTEAFF | TGCGCCAGCAGCCCGGCCACCGGGTCGCTGAACACTGAAGCTTTCTTT
TRBJ1-5 | TRBV7-8 | - | - | CASSLGGRGLTNQPQHF | TGTGCCAGCAGCTTAGGCGGCAGGGGCCTTACTAATCAGCCCCAGCATTTT
TRBJ2-1 | TRBV6-1 | TRBD1 | once | CASKIGQAYNEQFF | TGTGCCAGCAAAATAGGACAGGCGTACAATGAGCAGTTCTTC
TRBJ1-2 | TRBV6-5 | - | - | CASSNSPGDYGYTF | TGTGCCAGCAGTAATTCCCCGGGGGACTATGGCTACACCTTC
TRBJ2-6 | TRBV27 | TRBD1 | - | CASSPKPGQVLSYSGANVLTF | TGTGCCAGCAGTCCAAAACCGGGACAGGTCCTATCGTACTCTGGGGCCAACGTCCTGACTTTC
TRBJ2-2 | TRBV19 | - | once | CASSLQGRHYTNTGELFF | TGTGCCAGTAGCCTACAGGGGAGGCACTACACGAACACCGGGGAGCTGTTTTTT
TRBJ1-1 | TRBV2 | - | - | CASSDGTSGVNTEAFF | TGTGCCAGCAGTGACGGCACCTCAGGCGTGAACACTGAAGCTTTCTTT
TRBJ1-5 | TRBV7-9 | - | - | CASSSILGSSNQPQHF | TGTGCCAGCAGCTCAATCCTAGGGAGTAGCAATCAGCCCCAGCATTTT
TRBJ2-7 | TRBV2 | - | - | CASSEGGVGLHEQYF | TGTGCCAGCAGTGAAGGGGGAGTGGGTCTCCACGAGCAGTACTTC
TRBJ1-2 | TRBV6-1 | - | - | CASRDSILYGYTF | TGTGCCAGCAGGGACTCGATTCTCTATGGCTACACCTTC
TRBJ2-2 | TRBV4-2 | TRBD2 | - | CASSQDTGLAVNTGELFF | TGTGCCAGCAGCCAAGATACGGGACTAGCGGTGAACACCGGGGAGCTGTTTTTT
TRBJ1-1 | TRBV5-1 | - | once | CASSLEQNTEAFF | TGCGCCAGCAGCTTGGAACAAAACACTGAAGCTTTCTTT
TRBJ1-4 | TRBV28 | - | - | CASSLFPQGPNEKLFF | TGTGCCAGCAGTTTATTCCCACAGGGACCCAATGAAAAACTGTTTTTT
TRBJ2-5 | TRBV9 | - | - | CASSVGISGGRETQYF | TGTGCCAGCAGCGTAGGGATTAGCGGAGGTCGGGAGACCCAGTACTTC
TRBJ1-2 | TRBV30 | - | - | CAWNPTVSYGYTF | TGTGCCTGGAACCCGACAGTGAGCTATGGCTACACCTTC
TRBJ1-5 | TRBV2 | - | - | CASRALATEVQPQHF | TGTGCCAGCCGGGCCCTAGCTACCGAAGTCCAGCCCCAGCATTTT
TRBJ1-1 | TRBV28 | TRBD1 | - | CASSLFGDSEEAFF | TGTGCCAGCAGTTTATTTGGGGACAGTGAAGAAGCTTTCTTT
TRBJ1-2 | TRBV19 | TRBD1 | - | CASSLRTGVNYGYTF | TGTGCCAGTAGTCTACGGACAGGGGTGAACTATGGCTACACCTTC
TRBJ1-4 | TRBV28 | TRBD1 | - | CASSHRDRPEKLFF | TGTGCCAGCAGTCACCGGGACAGACCAGAAAAACTGTTTTTT
TRBJ2-3 | TRBV11-1 | TRBD1 | - | CASSSRDRGSHTQYF | TGTGCCAGCAGCTCCCGGGACAGGGGGTCACATACGCAGTATTTT
TRBJ1-2 | TRBV6-5 | - | - | CASSYPSQGGYGYTF | TGTGCCAGCAGTTACCCGAGTCAGGGTGGCTATGGCTACACCTTC
TRBJ1-4 | TRBV2 | TRBD1 | - | CASSSQGFNEKLFF | TGTGCCAGCAGTTCACAGGGGTTTAATGAAAAACTGTTTTTT
TRBJ1-1 | TRBV7-2 | - | - | CASSLLGLGRTEAFF | TGTGCCAGCAGCTTACTTGGTCTCGGGAGGACTGAAGCTTTCTTT
TRBJ2-7 | TRBV27 | - | - | CASSFNRVEEQYF | TGTGCCAGCAGTTTCAACAGGGTCGAGGAGCAGTACTTC
TRBJ1-5 | TRBV30 | - | - | CAWSVGGSNQPQHF | TGTGCCTGGAGTGTGGGGGGGAGCAATCAGCCCCAGCATTTT
TRBJ2-2 | TRBV2 | TRBD1 | - | CASSPRRTGMNTGELFF | TGTGCCAGCAGCCCCAGACGGACAGGGATGAACACCGGGGAGCTGTTTTTT
TRBJ2-7 | TRBV10-1 | TRBD2 | - | CASSEGGTTYEQYF | TGCGCCAGCAGTGAAGGAGGGACTACCTACGAGCAGTACTTC
TRBJ2-3 | TRBV7-2 | - | - | CASSATGRRADTQYF | TGTGCCAGCAGCGCAACAGGGCGCCGCGCAGATACGCAGTATTTT
TRBJ2-3 | TRBV9 | - | - | CASSVAPEADTQYF | TGTGCCAGCAGCGTAGCGCCGGAGGCAGATACGCAGTATTTT
TRBJ2-5 | TRBV7-2 | TRBD2 | - | CASSPRGASGIMKTQYF | TGTGCCAGCAGCCCTCGGGGGGCTAGCGGGATCATGAAGACCCAGTACTTC
TRBJ2-1 | TRBV18 | TRBD2 | - | CASSKRESSEQFF | TGTGCCAGCTCAAAGCGGGAGAGTAGTGAGCAGTTCTTC
TRBJ2-5 | TRBV10-3 | TRBD2 | - | CATSGRWETQYF | TGCGCGACTAGCGGGAGATGGGAGACCCAGTACTTC
TRBJ2-1 | TRBV11-1 | TRBD2 | - | CASSLIGTSNEQFF | TGTGCCAGCAGCTTAATTGGGACTAGCAATGAGCAGTTCTTC
TRBJ1-3 | TRBV10-2 | TRBD1 | - | CASSVPLGQNDEGNTIYF | TGCGCCAGCAGTGTCCCTTTGGGACAGAACGACGAAGGAAACACCATATATTTT
TRBJ2-1 | TRBV20-1 | - | - | CSASSGNEQFF | TGCAGTGCTAGTTCGGGAAATGAGCAGTTCTTC
TRBJ2-4 | TRBV23-1 | - | - | CASSLRGLAVAKNIQYF | TGCGCCAGCAGTCTTAGGGGTCTTGCCGTAGCCAAAAACATTCAGTACTTC
TRBJ1-3 | TRBV6-1 | TRBD1 | - | CASRAQTGSRNTIYF | TGTGCCAGCAGGGCCCAGACAGGGTCGCGAAACACCATATATTTT
TRBJ1-2 | TRBV19 | TRBD1 | once | CASSLLGTVTPHGYTF | TGTGCCAGTAGTCTCCTGGGGACAGTGACGCCCCATGGCTACACCTTC
TRBJ1-5 | TRBV18 | - | few | CASSQQGSQPQHF | TGTGCCAGCTCACAACAGGGATCCCAGCCCCAGCATTTT
TRBJ2-2 | TRBV5-6 | - | - | CASSVTGSGELFF | TGTGCCAGCAGCGTAACCGGGTCCGGGGAGCTGTTTTTT
TRBJ2-2 | TRBV9 | - | - | CASSERTGELFF | TGTGCCAGCAGCGAGCGGACCGGGGAGCTGTTTTTT
TRBJ2-1 | TRBV15 | - | - | CATSRGGYNEQFF | TGTGCCACCAGCAGAGGAGGTTACAATGAGCAGTTCTTC
TRBJ2-5 | TRBV4-1 | TRBD2 | once | CASSQEGLAGGPGETQYF | TGCGCCAGCAGCCAAGAAGGTTTAGCGGGAGGGCCGGGAGAGACCCAGTACTTC
TRBJ1-1 | TRBV27 | - | - | CASSPQGFMNTEAFF | TGTGCCAGCAGTCCCCAGGGATTCATGAACACTGAAGCTTTCTTT
TRBJ2-5 | TRBV14 | - | once | CASSLQPRGRSETQYF | TGTGCCAGCAGCCTTCAGCCCAGGGGGAGGTCGGAGACCCAGTACTTC
TRBJ2-3 | TRBV5-4 | TRBD2 | - | CASSLGGGPGADTQYF | TGTGCCAGCAGCTTGGGCGGGGGGCCGGGGGCAGATACGCAGTATTTT
TRBJ2-7 | TRBV7-9 | TRBD1 | - | CASSPPQGASYEQYF | TGTGCCAGCAGCCCTCCCCAGGGGGCCTCCTACGAGCAGTACTTC
TRBJ2-7 | TRBV6-5 | - | once | CASSYPFHRSSYEQYF | TGTGCCAGCAGTTACCCCTTCCACCGGTCCTCCTACGAGCAGTACTTC
TRBJ1-1 | TRBV19 | - | - | CASSDGAAALNTEAFF | TGTGCCAGTAGTGATGGGGCAGCAGCTTTGAACACTGAAGCTTTCTTT
TRBJ1-1 | TRBV4-1 | TRBD1 | - | CASSLVGTGMNTEAFF | TGCGCCAGCAGCCTTGTAGGGACAGGAATGAACACTGAAGCTTTCTTT
TRBJ2-5 | TRBV7-9 | TRBD2 | - | CASSYRWTSGWETQYF | TGTGCCAGCAGCTACCGATGGACTAGCGGGTGGGAGACCCAGTACTTC